One sample yielded the 19 T cell receptor beta chains listed below, sequenced in a study of blood T cells in healthy people across ages. Using a J-beta primer mix together with a sample-barcoded 5' primer, a second PCR was run for roughly 7 to 12 cycles. From the 5' RACE reads, TCRdb called clonotypes with MiXCR, one entry per CDR3 protein. The data hold roughly 900,000 distinct CDR3 sequences, with under 35% observed a single time. Sequencing was carried out using blood. These receptors were taken from a woman older than 75 in good health.

This clonotype was observed a handful of times. The chain links TRBV4-3 to TRBJ1-4, with D perhaps matching TRBD1 (6 bases). CDR1 is LGHNA and CDR2 is YSLEER in the germline V gene. Trimming shortened V by 0 bases and J by 6 bases, and 14 bases separated the two germline ends. The CDR3 extends over 16 amino acids. DNA for the CDR3: TGCGCCAGCAGCCAAGAGGGACATCGGGCTGATGAAAAACTGTTTTTT. Translation gives CASSQEGHRADEKLFF.

The chain has TRBV2 and TRBJ2-6; D unresolved. V lost 11 bases, J lost 1 base, and 21 bases lay in between. The CDR3 runs 17 residues. Germline assignment: CDR1 SNHLY and CDR2 FYNNEI. The CDR3 DNA follows: TGTGCCCGCACATCAACCTTACTACGTTCTGGGGCCAACGTCCTGACTTTC. Its translation: CARTSTLLRSGANVLTF.

In regard to this clonotype: This could be a read error, since a much larger clone is one nucleotide away. The CDR3 DNA reads as TGTGCCAGCAGTATCTCCGGGGCAGGCGGATACGAGCAGTACTTC. Protein: CASSISGAGGYEQYF. The chain carries TRBV6-2 or TRBV6-3 and TRBJ2-7, with D perhaps given as TRBD1 or TRBD2 (5 bases each). The ends were cut back, 5 bases at V and 4 bases at J, with 18 bases in the middle. The CDR3 extends over 15 amino acids. The V gene's germline CDR1 is MNHEY and CDR2 SVGEGT.

The table lists this clonotype with a count of one. A read error may account for a junction end that differs from germline. J is TRBJ2-2 and V is TRBV5-1; D is perhaps TRBD2 (5 bases). The CDR3 has 16 amino acids. Germline V gene lookup returns CDR1 SGHRS and CDR2 YFSETQ. CDR3 sequence: CASSLGVSANTGEPFF. As DNA, the CDR3 is TGCGCCAGCAGCTTGGGGGTCAGTGCGAACACCGGGGAGCCGTTTTTT.

The sample holds many counts of this clonotype. V usage is TRBV7-6 and J usage is TRBJ2-5; 12 bases are shared with TRBD2. J lost 4 bases, V lost 5 bases, and 8 bases had no gene match. Germline assignment: CDR1 SGHVS and CDR2 FNYEAQ. This CDR3 spans 16 amino acids. This CDR3 is CASSARGTSGLETQYF. The DNA of the CDR3 is TGTGCCAGCAGCGCCCGAGGGACTAGCGGGTTAGAGACCCAGTACTTC.

This clonotype has only one observation. The chain employs TRBV6-2 or TRBV6-3 and TRBJ1-1, with a tentative D call TRBD1 (6 bases). Germline V gene lookup returns CDR1 MNHEY and CDR2 SVGEGT. Between the trimmed V and J ends, which lost 7 bases and 0 bases, there was a span of 12 bases. The CDR3 runs 14 residues. The CDR3, as DNA: TGTGCCAGCACCATAACAGGGTTGAACACTGAAGCTTTCTTT. As protein: CASTITGLNTEAFF.

A word on this clonotype: It may be a read error: a sequence one base away is much more abundant. The chain couples TRBV7-2 to TRBJ2-5; TRBD2 matches at 9 bases. Germline CDR1 and CDR2: SGHTA and FQGNSA. Unmatched junction bases numbered 15, after V lost 5 bases and J lost 5 bases. The CDR3 length is 17 residues. CDR3 region: CASSPRRERGALETQYF. CDR3 DNA: TGTGCCAGCAGCCCGCGCCGTGAGCGGGGGGCGTTGGAGACCCAGTACTTC.

The gene calls are TRBV5-1 and TRBJ2-1; 9 bases map to TRBD2. This CDR3 region has 14 residues. After removal of 5 bases from V and 5 bases from J, the junction contained 5 bases not matched to a gene. Germline V gives CDR1 SGHRS, CDR2 YFSETQ. The chain's CDR3 is CASSGGRANNEQFF. DNA of the CDR3: TGCGCCAGCAGTGGCGGGAGGGCCAACAATGAGCAGTTCTTC.

The table lists this clonotype with a few counts. Since a much larger clone is just one base distant, this may be a read error. This rearrangement joins TRBV3-1 to TRBJ2-5, with no clear D. This CDR3 is 12 amino acids long. CDR1 and CDR2 (germline): LGHDT, YNNKEL (reference sequence). As DNA, the CDR3 is TGTGCCGGCAGCCGAGCCCAAGAGACCCAGTACTTC. This gives the protein CAGSRAQETQYF.

This clonotype was picked up a small number of times. V gene TRBV12-5 combines with J gene TRBJ1-2; D remains unclear. Germline V gene lookup returns CDR1 LGHNT and CDR2 FRNRAP. V lost 7 bases, J lost 5 bases, and 11 bases lay in between. The CDR3 length is 12 residues. The CDR3 DNA reads TGTGCTAGTGCCCCGGTAGGGTATGGCTACACCTTC. This translates into CASAPVGYGYTF.

CDR3 in DNA: TGTGCCAGCAGCAACGGACAGATAGGGGGCTACACCTTC. Residues: CASSNGQIGGYTF. The rearrangement links TRBV7-2 to TRBJ1-2, with D perhaps matching TRBD1 (6 bases). Germline V gene sequence: CDR1 SGHTA, CDR2 FQGNSA. The CDR3 is made up of 13 amino acids. Trimming took 5 bases from V and 8 from J, leaving 15 bases between them.

At least ten counts were recorded for this clonotype. The chain couples TRBV12-3 or TRBV12-4 to TRBJ2-6, with 7 positions matching TRBD1. CDR3 length: 17 residues. Unmatched junction bases numbered 7, after V lost 3 bases and J lost 2 bases. The CDR3 DNA sequence: TGTGCCAGCAGTTTTCGACAGGGTATCACTGGGGCCAACGTCCTGACTTTC. Amino acids: CASSFRQGITGANVLTF.

This clonotype was detected many times. This sequence joins TRBV4-3 and TRBJ2-1, with a weak D call TRBD2 (7 bases). This CDR3 is built from 17 residues. CDR1 and CDR2 from the germline V gene are LGHNA and YSLEER. V lost 1 base and J lost 0, with 13 bases in between. DNA of the CDR3: TGCGCCAGCAGCCAAGCTTGGGGAGGGGGCTCCTACAATGAGCAGTTCTTC. This codes for CASSQAWGGGSYNEQFF.

The chain is built from TRBV6-5 and TRBJ2-7; D unresolved. Per germline, CDR1 MNHEY and CDR2 SVGAGI. The CDR3 has 18 amino acids. V dropped 2 bases and J dropped 7 bases, with 27 bases sitting between them. The CDR3 region is CASSYPRMGAGSHNEQYF. In DNA, the CDR3 is TGTGCCAGCAGTTACCCCCGGATGGGCGCTGGCTCCCACAATGAGCAGTACTTC.

This clonotype was observed at least ten times. The chain couples TRBV10-2 to TRBJ2-5; a weak D match, TRBD1 (5 bases). Between the trimmed V and J ends, which lost 6 bases and 4 bases, there was a span of 15 bases. The V gene's germline CDR1 is WSHSY and CDR2 SAAADI. This CDR3 has 14 residues. CDR3 residues: CASRVQGRLETQYF. The CDR3, as DNA: TGCGCCAGCAGAGTCCAGGGTAGGCTAGAGACCCAGTACTTC.

This clonotype was seen only once. A much larger clonotype is one base distant, so this may be a read error. The chain couples TRBV6-2 or TRBV6-3 to TRBJ2-1; D may be TRBD2 (5 bases). Germline V gene lookup returns CDR1 MNHEY and CDR2 SVGEGT. The CDR3 loop spans 17 amino acids. CDR3 coding DNA: TGTGCCTGCAGGAAGTTACGTCGGGATCTCTCCTACAATGAGCAGTTCTTC. Protein product: CACRKLRRDLSYNEQFF.

The chain uses TRBV28 and TRBJ1-2, with D perhaps TRBD1 (5 bases). Per germline, CDR1 MDHEN and CDR2 SYDVKM. This CDR3 comprises 13 residues. V was trimmed by 6 bases and J by 3 bases, leaving 11 bases between them. The CDR3 DNA follows: TGTGCCAGCAGCCCGGCAGGGTACTATGGCTACACCTTC. It specifies CASSPAGYYGYTF.

The CDR3 reads CASSGDNLNGYTF. The DNA of the CDR3 is TGCGCCAGCAGCGGGGACAATCTGAATGGCTACACCTTC. This chain uses TRBV5-1 with TRBJ1-2, with a possible D match to TRBD1 (6 bases). The length of the CDR3 is 13 residues. Germline-derived CDR1 and CDR2 are SGHRS and YFSETQ. V gave up 4 bases and J gave up 6 bases, with 13 bases separating them.

V is TRBV5-4 and J is TRBJ2-5; 9 bases are shared with TRBD2. The CDR3 is 16 residues long. The germline V gene encodes CDR1 SGHNT and CDR2 YYREEE (reference sequence). V lost 3 bases to trimming and J lost 4 bases; unmatched junction nucleotides: 10. The CDR3 loop is CASSSSGGGAGETQYF. CDR3 sequence (DNA): TGTGCCAGCAGCTCTTCCGGCGGGGGGGCCGGAGAGACCCAGTACTTC.